The source of this T cell receptor beta chain is a study of T cells in Graves' hyperthyroidism and ophthalmopathy (dated by TCRdb to the late 2010s). Background on the whole study: Peripheral blood samples were taken at initial diagnosis, before any treatment was given. In addition, the study compared T-cell repertoires in thyroid tissue and in blood from about 6 Graves' hyperthyroidism patients. The 100 discovery patients were randomly split 7:3 into training and test sets. Prospective prediction of ophthalmopathy was tested in an independent validation cohort of 18 to 20 hyperthyroidism patients and 17 patients who later progressed to ophthalmopathy. TCR Vbeta CDR3 sequencing of 130 to 150 peripheral blood samples (43 ophthalmopathy, 70 to 85 hyperthyroidism and some 17 progressor patients) is reported in the paper. A discovery cohort of about 95 patients, 43 with Graves' ophthalmopathy and about 60 with stable Graves' hyperthyroidism, was used to find distinguishing TCR V-J signatures. After sampling, hyperthyroidism patients received methimazole starting at 30 mg daily, and ophthalmopathy patients received high-dose intravenous methylprednisolone.

Study-wide conclusions, independent of this receptor: Sample size was not statistically predetermined, and blinding of investigators to group allocation was not performed. In cross-validation, a model built on a 13 V-J signature told ophthalmopathy apart from stable hyperthyroidism with approximately 91% sensitivity and around 84% specificity, and in testing the same model reached 80%/75%. Most expanded thyroid clonotypes (frequency above 0.001) were also found in blood, which suggests that blood repertoires may mirror thyroid immune responses. In validation, progression to ophthalmopathy was predicted by the model with around 71% sensitivity and 72% to 80% specificity, a median of approximately 6.5 months before onset.

The CDR1 and CDR2 encoded by the germline V gene are SGHAT and FQNNGV. Inclusive of the bounding cysteine and phenylalanine, the CDR3 is 16 residues long. The read is trimmed to its CDR3 DNA, 48 bases read in frame from base 1. V drops 5 bases and J drops 8 bases, leaving 24 bases in between. Amplification of TCR beta CDR3 regions was carried out from RNA transcripts. For the first round of RT-PCR on the TCR CDR3, the HTBI primer set was used together with the Qiagen OneStep RT-PCR kit. The libraries were constructed in a second round of multiplex PCR and then size-selected and purified. Sequencing of the libraries was done on an Illumina HiSeq2000 using paired-end 100 bp reads. As for how the authors treated the data: SOAPnuke was used to process the raw data, with reads discarded if the reads contained adapters or uncalled bases, had a mean Phred below 15, or lacked an exact constant-primer or identifier match. High-quality paired reads were merged with COPE v1.2.5, and unique nucleotide sequences were defined as clonotypes. MiTCR v1.1 was used to align clonotypes to the IMGT TRBV, TRBD and TRBJ reference segments. The analysis included only V-J combinations with a frequency above 0.0001, which together covered 98% to 99.2% of the repertoires. A TCS score was defined as the ratio of F50 (clonal expansion) to E x V (chaos), with BLOSUM62-based TCRdist applied between CDR3 peptides within each V-J. Welch's t-statistics and random forest reduced approximately 520 V-J features to 10 to 15, which were used in a naive Bayes classifier (R e1071). TCRdb ran its own pipeline on the public reads, namely fastp trimming at Q25 and MiXCR clone calling, and kept in-frame beta chains. Rows merge per CDR3 protein into single entries with the most common DNA and genes. The V and J calls shown here were made by TCRdb, not taken from the authors' results. This sample lists under 400,000 distinct CDR3 sequences; around 14% were detected once. Clones ranked in the top ten supply around a tenth of the sample.

Stable Graves' hyperthyroidism was defined as no progression to ophthalmopathy during 18 months of follow-up. Hyperthyroidism patients were newly diagnosed, with disease duration under 2 months, and aged 18 to 65 years. The study excluded patients with uncontrolled infections, other autoimmune diseases, pregnancy or lactation. Diagnoses relied on clinical symptoms, serum thyroxine and TRAb, thyroid ultrasound and orbital computed tomography. PBMCs were separated from 10 ml of fresh peripheral blood using Ficoll-Paque density gradient centrifugation. Total RNA was extracted with Trizol reagent, and quality was checked on an Agilent 2100 Bioanalyzer. This clonotype appeared many times. Which antigen it targets is not known. Base qualities are missing; no much larger clone stands one base away.

The chain joins TRBV11-2 to TRBJ1-2, with the D gene not clear enough to name. The source is a young woman with Graves' hyperthyroidism. The sample taken for sequencing was blood. Read as DNA, the sequence is TGTGCCAGCAGCCCATATCCCGGATTAGGGATGGAGGGCTACACCTTC. Translated, it gives CASSPYPGLGMEGYTF.